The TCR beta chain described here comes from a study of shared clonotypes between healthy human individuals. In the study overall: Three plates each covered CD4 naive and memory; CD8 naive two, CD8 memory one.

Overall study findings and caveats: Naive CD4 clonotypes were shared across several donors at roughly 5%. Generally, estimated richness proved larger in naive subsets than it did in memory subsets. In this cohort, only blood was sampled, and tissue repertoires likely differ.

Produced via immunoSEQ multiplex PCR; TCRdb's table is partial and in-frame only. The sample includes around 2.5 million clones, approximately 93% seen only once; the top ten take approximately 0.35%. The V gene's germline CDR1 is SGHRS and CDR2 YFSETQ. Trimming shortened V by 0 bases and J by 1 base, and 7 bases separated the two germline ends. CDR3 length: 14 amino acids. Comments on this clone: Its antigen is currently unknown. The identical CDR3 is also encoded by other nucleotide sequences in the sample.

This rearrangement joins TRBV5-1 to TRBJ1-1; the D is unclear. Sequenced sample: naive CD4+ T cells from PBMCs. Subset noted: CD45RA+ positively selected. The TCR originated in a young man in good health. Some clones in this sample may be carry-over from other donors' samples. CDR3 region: CASSLDSTNTEAFF. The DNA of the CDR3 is TGCGCCAGCAGCTTGGATTCGACGAACACTGAAGCTTTCTTT.